This T cell receptor (beta chain) originates from a study of response to subunit inactivated influenza vaccine. The CDR3 is made up of 12 amino acids. Germline V gives CDR1 SGDLS, CDR2 YYNGEE. Trimming pared 0 bases from V and 11 bases from J, leaving 11 bases between. TCRdb called the RT-PCR reads again in MiXCR, with one record for every CDR3 protein. The table includes about 780,000 distinct CDR3 sequences, about 18% detected once. Regarding this clonotype: Its antigen is currently unknown.

Study-level results: The authors suggested that every seasonal influenza vaccination recruits few new T cells.

The V call is TRBV9, the J call TRBJ1-1, with D perhaps TRBD1 (5 bases). The clonotype comes from a man over 45 who received an inactivated influenza vaccine. Sequenced here: PBMCs from blood, sampled 5 days after vaccination. CDR3 residues: CASSVVREGAFF. DNA for the CDR3: TGTGCCAGCAGCGTAGTCCGAGAGGGGGCTTTCTTT.